Following are 18 T cell receptor beta chains from one sample sequenced in a study of T cells after yellow fever vaccination. Via MiXCR, TCRdb re-called the 5' RACE reads, giving one row per CDR3 protein. The sample holds some 670,000 distinct CDR3 sequences, approximately 13% seen once. The specimen comprised PBMCs, sampled on the day of the yellow fever booster vaccination. These TCRs come from a man between 25 and 39 years old who received the YFV17D yellow fever vaccine.

The V and J genes are TRBV5-6 and TRBJ2-5; D not certain. Germline V CDR1 and CDR2: SGHDT, YYEEEE. V was pared by 2 bases and J by 0 bases, with 11 bases between. The CDR3 has 15 amino acids. CDR3 DNA sequence: TGTGCCAGCAGCTTTGGCCAGACAAACCAAGAGACCCAGTACTTC. Translation: CASSFGQTNQETQYF.

The genes are TRBV7-6 and TRBJ2-1; no firm D call. The CDR3 is 13 residues long. Trimming cost V 3 bases and J 3 bases, with 6 bases left between them. Germline V gene data show CDR1 as SGHVS and CDR2 as FNYEAQ. CDR3 residues: CASSFGNYNEQFF. CDR3 DNA sequence: TGTGCCAGCAGCTTCGGCAACTACAATGAGCAGTTCTTC. Drawing the rest from reference TRBV7-6 and TRBJ2-1, the complete variable domain is GAGVSQSPRYKVTKRGQDVALRCDPISGHVSLYWYRQALGQGPEFLTYFNYEAQQDKSGLPNDRFSAERPEGSISTLTIQRTEQRDSAMYRCASSFGNYNEQFFGPGTRLTVL.

The gene calls are TRBV29-1 and TRBJ2-5; D is uncertain. Germline-derived CDR1 and CDR2 are SQVTM and ANQGSEA. The CDR3 is 12 residues long. The ends were cut back, 4 bases at V and 1 base at J, with 7 bases in the middle. CDR3 amino acids: CSVVYSQETQYF. In nucleotides, the CDR3 is TGCAGCGTTGTGTACAGCCAAGAGACCCAGTACTTC.

The chain joins TRBV29-1 to TRBJ2-1; 7 bases are shared with TRBD2. V trimming: 5 bases; J trimming: 8 bases; junction bases outside the gene matches: 6. The CDR3 length is 12 residues. Per the germline V gene, CDR1 is SQVTM and CDR2 is ANQGSEA. The CDR3 region has the DNA TGCAGCGTTAGCGGCGGGAGTGATGAGCAGTTCTTC. It encodes CSVSGGSDEQFF.

Concerning this clonotype itself: With a much larger clone just one base away, this may be a read error. This chain uses TRBV5-5 with TRBJ2-5; 7 bases are shared with TRBD1. Germline V gene sequence: CDR1 SGHKS, CDR2 YYEKEE (reference sequence). The CDR3 covers 13 residues. The CDR3 loop is CASNLGTEETQYF. As DNA, the CDR3 is TGTGCCAGCAACTTGGGGACAGAAGAGACCCAGTACTTC. Using reference TRBV5-5 and TRBJ2-5 for the parts outside the CDR3, the full variable domain is DAGVTQSPTHLIKTRGQQVTLRCSPISGHKSVSWYQQVLGQGPQFIFQYYEKEERGRGNFPDRFSARQFPNYSSELNVNALLLGDSALYLCASNLGTEETQYFGPGTRLLVL.

This clonotype has just a few counts. The chain carries TRBV7-2 and TRBJ2-5; D remains ambiguous. V shed 5 bases and J shed 4 bases, with 11 bases lying between them. The CDR3 is 13 residues long. Germline assignment: CDR1 SGHTA and CDR2 FQGNSA. CDR3: CASSLWERETQYF. The CDR3 DNA follows: TGTGCCAGCAGCCTCTGGGAAAGAGAGACCCAGTACTTC.

This clonotype was seen a few times. CDR3: CSARAGVTYEQYF. CDR3 bases: TGCAGTGCTAGGGCAGGGGTCACATACGAGCAGTACTTC. The chain recombines TRBV20-1 with TRBJ2-7; D possibly corresponds to TRBD1 (6 bases). V was trimmed by 3 bases and J by 4 bases, leaving 13 bases between them. The germline gives CDR1 DFQATT, CDR2 SNEGSKA (reference sequence). The CDR3 is 13 residues long.

This rearrangement joins TRBV4-3 to TRBJ2-1; D possibly matches TRBD1 or TRBD2 (5 bases each). In germline, CDR1 is LGHNA, CDR2 YSLEER. The CDR3 spans 17 residues. V lost 2 bases and J lost 0, with 14 bases in between. CDR3: CASSQRVWGSSYNEQFF. CDR3 coding DNA: TGCGCCAGCAGCCAAAGGGTTTGGGGGAGCTCCTACAATGAGCAGTTCTTC.

This chain links TRBV19 with TRBJ2-2; a possible D gene is TRBD2 (6 bases). Trimming removed 2 bases at V and 5 bases at J, with 12 bases between. CDR3 length equals 15 residues. CDR1 and CDR2 (germline): LNHDA, SQIVND (reference sequence). The CDR3 protein is CASSIRRAGTGELFF. The CDR3 region has the DNA TGTGCCAGTAGTATAAGGAGGGCGGGAACCGGGGAGCTGTTTTTT.

The chain has TRBV10-3 and TRBJ2-5, with D perhaps matching TRBD1 or TRBD2 (5 bases each). There are 15 residues in the CDR3. The germline V gene encodes CDR1 ENHRY and CDR2 SYGVKD. With 8 bases removed from V and 1 base from J, the gap between germline ends came to 17 bases. The CDR3 bases are TGTGCCATCGGCCCGAGGGACCTCTTCCAAGAGACCCAGTACTTC. Its translation is CAIGPRDLFQETQYF.

The genes are TRBV29-1 and TRBJ1-2; no clear D gene. The germline V gene has CDR1 SQVTM and CDR2 ANQGSEA. Trimming pared 3 bases from V and 4 bases from J, leaving 9 bases between. The CDR3 contains 12 residues. The CDR3 nucleotides are TGCAGCGTTGACAGACCTTCCTATGGCTACACCTTC. As protein: CSVDRPSYGYTF.

The rearrangement uses TRBV20-1 and TRBJ2-1, with TRBD2 as a possible D gene (6 bases). The CDR3 spans 14 residues. Trimming removed 3 bases from V and 5 bases from J, with 14 bases in between. Germline V gene sequence: CDR1 DFQATT, CDR2 SNEGSKA (reference sequence). In DNA, the CDR3 is TGCAGTGCTAGGGAAGGCGGGATCAACAATGAGCAGTTCTTC. Translation gives CSAREGGINNEQFF.

This clonotype was found many times. This chain uses TRBV20-1 with TRBJ2-1; D unclear. V shed 3 bases and J shed 4 bases, with 16 bases lying between them. This CDR3 contains 15 residues. Germline CDR1 is DFQATT and CDR2 is SNEGSKA (reference sequence). This chain's CDR3 is CSASQDLYGYNEQFF. As DNA, the CDR3 is TGCAGTGCTAGTCAAGACTTATACGGTTACAATGAGCAGTTCTTC.

The gene calls are TRBV21-1 and TRBJ1-1. TRBV21-1 is shown as a pseudogene. The CDR3 spans 16 residues. CDR3 nucleotide sequence: TGTGCCAGCAGCACAGGAGCAGGGCCCCGCGGCACTGAAGCTTTCTTT. Protein sequence: CASSTGAGPRGTEAFF.

This clonotype turned up a few times. A junction end diverges from the germline sequence, so it may reflect a read error. The chain has TRBV4-2 and TRBJ2-3; possibly TRBD2 for D (6 bases). Germline V CDR1 and CDR2: LGHNA, YNFKEQ. CDR3 size: 15 residues. The chain's CDR3 is CAISGPAGSTDTQYF. CDR3 in DNA: TGTGCCATCAGCGGACCGGCGGGGAGCACAGATACGCAGTATTTT.

This clonotype has just a few counts. This chain links TRBV3-1 with TRBJ1-2; D is undetermined. Trimming left V 4 bases short and J 7 bases short, with 16 bases between. The length of the CDR3 is 14 residues. The germline V gene encodes CDR1 LGHDT and CDR2 YNNKEL (reference sequence). The CDR3 DNA reads TGTGCCAGCAGCCCCGGGGAGGGAACGGCTGGCTACACCTTC. Its translation is CASSPGEGTAGYTF. The full variable domain, in which reference TRBV3-1 and TRBJ1-2 provide the parts outside the CDR3, is DTAVSQTPKYLVTQMGNDKSIKCEQNLGHDTMYWYKQDSKKFLKIMFSYNNKELIINETVPNRFSPKSPDKAHLNLHINSLELGDSAVYFCASSPGEGTAGYTFGSGTRLTVV.

The gene calls are TRBV7-9 and TRBJ2-7, with 9 bases aligning to TRBD2. V was pared by 2 bases and J by 8 bases, with 7 bases of the junction left unmatched. This CDR3 region has 14 residues. In germline, CDR1 is SEHNR, CDR2 FQNEAQ (reference sequence). CDR3: CASSLLAGEGQQYF. CDR3 bases: TGTGCCAGCAGCTTATTAGCGGGAGAAGGGCAGCAGTACTTC.

This clonotype was picked up a small number of times. This rearrangement joins TRBV5-1 to TRBJ1-5; 11 bases match TRBD1. This CDR3 has 16 residues. Trimming at V came to 0 bases and at J to 7 bases, leaving 6 bases not matched to a gene. CDR1 is SGHRS, CDR2 YFSETQ, per germline. DNA for the CDR3: TGCGCCAGCAGCTTGGAGGGACAGGGGGTCGGGCAGCCCCAGCATTTT. Protein product: CASSLEGQGVGQPQHF.